This T cell receptor (beta chain) was documented in a study of T cell clones after liver transplantation. Whole-study context: Liver transplant recipients had immunosuppression withdrawal attempted within 2 years. Three of eight recipients were HCV-positive; others had non-autoimmune, non-viral indications. TCRbeta sequencing after a pre-transplant mixed lymphocyte reaction identified graft-donor-reactive clones, later tracked in post-transplant blood.

On this clone: Its antigen is unidentified.

TCRdb's table, derived via immunoSEQ multiplex PCR, lists solely in-frame clones and lacks some. The sample records 40,000 to 65,000 clones, approximately 84% being singletons. Germline V gene sequence: CDR1 LGHNA, CDR2 YSLEER. Deletions cut 0 bases from V and 9 bases from J, with 9 bases between. The CDR3 is 13 residues long. Study conclusions and caveats: Rather than being deleted, graft donor-reactive T cells may have moved into the graft.

This sequence was found in a human donor who received a liver transplant. The chain has TRBV4-3 and TRBJ2-1; perhaps D is TRBD1 or TRBD2 (5 bases each). The sample here was CD4+ T cells from blood, taken before liver transplant. The CDR3 DNA is TGCGCCAGCAGCCAAGAGGCTGGGGGTGAGCAGTTCTTC. Residues: CASSQEAGGEQFF.